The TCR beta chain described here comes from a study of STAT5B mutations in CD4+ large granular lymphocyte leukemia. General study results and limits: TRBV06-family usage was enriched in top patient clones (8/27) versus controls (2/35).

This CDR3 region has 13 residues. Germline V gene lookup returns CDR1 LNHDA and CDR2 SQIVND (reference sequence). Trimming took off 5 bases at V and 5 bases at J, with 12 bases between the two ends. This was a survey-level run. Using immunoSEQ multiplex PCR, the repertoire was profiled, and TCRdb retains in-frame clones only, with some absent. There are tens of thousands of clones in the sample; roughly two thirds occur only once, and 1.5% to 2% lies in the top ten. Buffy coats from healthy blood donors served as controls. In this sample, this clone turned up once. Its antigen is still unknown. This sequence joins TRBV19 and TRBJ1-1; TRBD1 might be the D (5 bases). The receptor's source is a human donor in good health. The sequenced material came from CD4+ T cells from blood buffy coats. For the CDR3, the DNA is TGTGCCAGTAGTCCGGGACCTAGGACTGAAGCTTTCTTT. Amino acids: CASSPGPRTEAFF. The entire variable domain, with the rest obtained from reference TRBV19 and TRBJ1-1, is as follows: DGGITQSPKYLFRKEGQNVTLSCEQNLNHDAMYWYRQDPGQGLRLIYYSQIVNDFQKGDIAEGYSVSREKKESFPLTVTSAQKNPTAFYLCASSPGPRTEAFFGQGTRLTVV.